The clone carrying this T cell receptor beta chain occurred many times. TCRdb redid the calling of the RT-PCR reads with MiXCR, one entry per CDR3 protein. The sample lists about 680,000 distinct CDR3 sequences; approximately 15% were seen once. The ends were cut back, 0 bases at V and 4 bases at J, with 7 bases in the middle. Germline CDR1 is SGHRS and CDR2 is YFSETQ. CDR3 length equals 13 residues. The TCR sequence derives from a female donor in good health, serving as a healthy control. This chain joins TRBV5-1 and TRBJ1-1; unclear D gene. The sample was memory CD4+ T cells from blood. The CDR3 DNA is TGCGCCAGCAGCTTGGGGCCAGCCACTGAAGCTTTCTTT. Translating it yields CASSLGPATEAFF.